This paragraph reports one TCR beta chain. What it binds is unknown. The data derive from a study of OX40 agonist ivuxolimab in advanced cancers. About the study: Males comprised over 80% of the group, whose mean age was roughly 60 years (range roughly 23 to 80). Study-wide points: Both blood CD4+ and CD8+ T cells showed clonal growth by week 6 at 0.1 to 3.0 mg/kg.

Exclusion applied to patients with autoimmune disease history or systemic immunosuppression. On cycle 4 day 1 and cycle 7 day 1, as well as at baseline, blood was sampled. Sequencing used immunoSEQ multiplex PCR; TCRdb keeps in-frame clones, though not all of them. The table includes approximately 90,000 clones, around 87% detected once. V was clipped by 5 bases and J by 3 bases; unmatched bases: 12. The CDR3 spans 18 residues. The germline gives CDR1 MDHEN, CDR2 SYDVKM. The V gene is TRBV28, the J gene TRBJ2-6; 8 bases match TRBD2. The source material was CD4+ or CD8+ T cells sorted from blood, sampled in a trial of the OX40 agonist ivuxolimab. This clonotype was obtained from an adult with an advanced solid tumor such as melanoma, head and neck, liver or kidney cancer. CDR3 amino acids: CASSTPLGRADGANVLTF. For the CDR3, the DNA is TGTGCCAGCAGTACCCCTCTCGGGAGGGCCGATGGGGCCAACGTCCTGACTTTC.